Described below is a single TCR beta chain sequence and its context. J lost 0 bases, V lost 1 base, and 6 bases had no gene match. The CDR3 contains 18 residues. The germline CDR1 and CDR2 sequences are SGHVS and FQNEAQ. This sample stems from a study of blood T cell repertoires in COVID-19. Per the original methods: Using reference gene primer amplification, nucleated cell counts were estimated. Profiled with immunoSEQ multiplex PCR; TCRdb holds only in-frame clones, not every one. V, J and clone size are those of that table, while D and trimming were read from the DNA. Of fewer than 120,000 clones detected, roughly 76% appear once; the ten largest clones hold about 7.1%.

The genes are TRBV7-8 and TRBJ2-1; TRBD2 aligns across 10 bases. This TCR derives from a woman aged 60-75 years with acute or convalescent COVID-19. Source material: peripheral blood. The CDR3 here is CASSLEIAGGASYNEQFF. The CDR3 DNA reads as TGTGCCAGCAGCTTAGAGATAGCGGGGGGTGCCTCCTACAATGAGCAGTTCTTC.